This is a list of T cell receptor beta chains from one sample in a study of T cell responses to AZD1222 COVID-19 vaccine. The data were produced by immunoSEQ multiplex PCR, yet TCRdb's version contains in-frame clones alone and is incomplete. The table records roughly 120,000 clones, 70% to 90% of them present only once. The sequences come from peripheral blood, collected on day 0 of MenACWY control vaccination. The receptors were gathered from an adult in good health. CDR3s include the opening cysteine and the closing phenylalanine or tryptophan. The order of the fields is clone size, D gene, J gene, CDR3 length, V gene, CDR3 protein, CDR3 DNA. A D gene is named only where the DNA matches it firmly. Expanded clones get a size class; other rows say once, few or many, or leave the size out.

few | . | TRBJ2-7 | 13 | TRBV9 | CASSRDTSYEQYF | TGTGCCAGCAGCCGGGACACTTCCTACGAGCAGTACTTC
. | . | TRBJ1-1 | 14 | TRBV6-5 | CASSLIPGNTEAFF | TGTGCCAGCAGCCTAATTCCGGGGAACACTGAAGCTTTCTTT
. | . | TRBJ2-7 | 15 | TRBV7-2 | CASSKPQGGPYEQYF | TGTGCCAGCAGCAAACCCCAGGGGGGCCCCTACGAGCAGTACTTC
. | TRBD1 | TRBJ2-3 | 14 | TRBV3-1/TRBV3-2 | CASSQKGATDTQYF | TGTGCCAGCAGCCAAAAGGGGGCCACAGATACGCAGTATTTT
. | TRBD2 | TRBJ2-3 | 18 | TRBV4-1 | CASSQLVAGLALGDTQYF | TGCGCCAGCAGCCAACTGGTCGCGGGACTAGCGTTGGGCGATACGCAGTATTTT
. | TRBD1 | TRBJ1-5 | 16 | TRBV5-8 | CASSLGQGLSNQPQHF | TGTGCCAGCAGCTTGGGACAGGGTCTTAGCAATCAGCCCCAGCATTTT
. | . | TRBJ1-1 | 16 | TRBV6-5 | CASSYSRGQLNTEAFF | TGTGCCAGCAGTTACTCAAGAGGACAGCTGAACACTGAAGCTTTCTTT
. | TRBD1 | TRBJ1-2 | 14 | TRBV5-1 | CASSSSGTGVGYTF | TGCGCCAGCAGCTCCTCCGGGACAGGGGTCGGCTACACCTTC
. | . | TRBJ2-7 | 14 | TRBV3-1/TRBV3-2 | CASSQDRAGSEQYF | TGTGCCAGCAGCCAAGATCGGGCAGGGAGCGAGCAGTACTTC
. | . | TRBJ2-2 | 12 | TRBV19 | CASSTNTGELFF | TGTGCCAGTAGCACGAACACCGGGGAGCTGTTTTTT
. | . | TRBJ2-5 | 11 | TRBV30 | CAWSAGETQYF | TGTGCCTGGAGTGCAGGAGAGACCCAGTACTTC
. | TRBD1 | TRBJ1-2 | 14 | TRBV28 | CASRGGQGGYGYTF | TGTGCCAGCAGAGGGGGACAGGGAGGTTATGGCTACACCTTC
. | . | TRBJ2-2 | 12 | TRBV3-1/TRBV3-2 | CASSQSHGELFF | TGTGCCAGCAGCCAATCGCACGGGGAGCTGTTTTTT
. | . | TRBJ2-7 | 16 | TRBV4-3 | CASSQGWGRYSYEQYF | TGCGCCAGCAGCCAAGGGTGGGGCCGTTACTCCTACGAGCAGTACTTC
few | . | TRBJ1-2 | 13 | TRBV2 | CASSERQVYGYTF | TGTGCCAGCAGTGAGCGACAGGTTTATGGCTACACCTTC
. | . | TRBJ1-6 | 13 | TRBV27 | CASSPDSNSPLHF | TGTGCCAGCAGTCCGGACAGCAATTCACCCCTCCACTTT
. | . | TRBJ1-6 | 14 | TRBV18 | CASSPGTASSPLHF | TGTGCCAGCTCACCAGGAACCGCGAGCTCACCCCTCCACTTT
few | TRBD2 | TRBJ2-1 | 15 | TRBV30 | CAWSPGLADYNEQFF | TGTGCCTGGAGTCCGGGACTAGCGGACTACAATGAGCAGTTCTTC
. | . | TRBJ2-1 | 14 | TRBV4-1 | CASSQVGSRREQFF | TGCGCCAGCAGCCAAGTAGGGTCTCGCCGGGAGCAGTTCTTC
. | . | TRBJ1-1 | 16 | TRBV21-1 | CASSKGAPGPATEAFF | TGTGCCAGCAGCAAAGGCGCACCGGGGCCCGCCACTGAAGCTTTCTTT